This T cell receptor (beta chain) was identified in a study of blood T cell repertoires in COVID-19. The table came from immunoSEQ multiplex PCR; TCRdb's copy has only in-frame clones and leaves some out. The sample lists about 200,000 clones; about 76% were seen once. V shed 5 bases and J 2 bases; nucleotides not matched to a gene: 7. The length of the CDR3 is 15 residues. The V gene's germline CDR1 is SGHAT and CDR2 FQNNGV. Sequencing was done on a sample of peripheral blood. This receptor was obtained from a woman between 40 and 55 years old with COVID-19, enrolled during active disease. The genes are TRBV11-2 and TRBJ2-7, with TRBD2 matching 9 bases. The CDR3 DNA reads TGTGCCAGCAGCACCGAAGGCGGGAGGGCCTACGAGCAGTACTTC. It codes for CASSTEGGRAYEQYF.